The 3 T cell receptor beta chains in this list originate from one sample, sequenced in a study of identifying expanded T cells in peripheral blood. Generated by immunoSEQ multiplex PCR, the TCRdb table keeps only in-frame clones and is missing some. The sample consists of about 110,000 clones, 88% of them appearing once. The sample was blood. The receptors stem from a person aged 18 to 75 in good health.

The gene calls are TRBV28 and TRBJ1-1; D possibly corresponds to TRBD1 (6 bases). CDR1 MDHEN and CDR2 SYDVKM come from the germline V gene. Trimming cost V 8 bases and J 5 bases, with 18 bases left between them. The CDR3 contains 14 residues. This chain's CDR3 is CASCGGSPSTEAFF. The CDR3 nucleotides read TGTGCCAGCTGCGGGGGCTCCCCGAGTACTGAAGCTTTCTTT.

The chain recombines TRBV7-2 with TRBJ2-7; 7 bases line up with TRBD2. The CDR3 loop spans 14 amino acids. In germline, CDR1 is SGHTA, CDR2 FQGNSA. The V segment lost 8 bases and the J segment 0 bases; nucleotides outside the gene matches: 7. In DNA, the CDR3 is TGTGCCAGCGGGATCCGGGGGGACTCCTACGAGCAGTACTTC. Protein sequence: CASGIRGDSYEQYF. Supplemented by reference TRBV7-2 and TRBJ2-7, the full variable domain reads GAGVSQSPSNKVTEKGKDVELRCDPISGHTALYWYRQSLGQGLEFLIYFQGNSAPDKSGLPSDRFSAERTGGSVSTLTIQRTQQEDSAVYLCASGIRGDSYEQYFGPGTRLTVT.

The chain uses TRBV27 and TRBJ1-2; 9 bases agree with TRBD1. CDR1 MNHEY and CDR2 SMNVEV come from the germline V gene (reference sequence). This CDR3 has 14 amino acids. After removal of 6 bases from V and 4 bases from J, the junction contained 6 bases not matched to a gene. The CDR3 coding sequence is TGTGCCAGCAGCACCGGGACAGGGTCCTATGGCTACACCTTC. Amino acids: CASSTGTGSYGYTF.